The 2 T cell receptor beta chains in this list originate from one sample, sequenced in a study of cytomegalovirus exposure and HLA in healthy donors (TCRdb year 2017). The library relied on the immunoSEQ multiplex PCR assay. For the multiplex PCR, a mixture combining 60 forward primers for TCR Vbeta segments and 13 reverse primers for TCR Jbeta segments was used. TCRdb retrieved this table from immuneACCESS and kept in-frame rearrangements only. Not all clones are present; in checked studies, unresolved V genes account for under half, and no reason is known for the remainder. A total of 200,000 or so clones appear in this sample, 65% to 85% of them only once. In total, the top ten clones hold about 1.7% of the sample. The sequencing sample was made of PBMCs. These receptors were obtained from a man aged 45-60 years in good health and CMV-seronegative.

This clone has a single count. Relative to the germline gene, one junction end is altered; a read error may explain this. This chain connects TRBV29-1 to TRBJ1-2; 10 bases are shared with TRBD1. This CDR3 region has 12 residues. CDR1 SQVTM and CDR2 ANQGSEA come from the germline V gene. CDR3 in DNA: TGCAGCGTCGAAGGGACAGGGGCGCGCTACACCTTC. This sequence encodes CSVEGTGARYTF.

As DNA, the CDR3 is TGTGCCAGCAGTTCGACAGGATCCGCTGGACACGAGCAGTACTTC. This codes for CASSSTGSAGHEQYF. This chain connects TRBV28 to TRBJ2-7; the D gene is possibly TRBD1 (6 bases). The V end was cut by 4 bases, the J end by 5 bases, with 18 bases between. The V gene's germline CDR1 is MDHEN and CDR2 SYDVKM. The CDR3 runs to 15 residues.